This TCR beta chain was sequenced for a study of CD8+CD57+ T cells in acquired aplastic anemia. The template for TCR beta VDJ and CDR3 sequence profiling was genomic DNA. Each CDR3 protein is one row after TCRdb ran MiXCR on the reads. Of just over 450,000 distinct CDR3 sequences listed, roughly a third are singletons. In patients chosen for sequencing, flow cytometry had shown CD8+CD57+ cell expansion. The sample holds many counts of this clonotype. V lost 0 bases and J 2 bases, leaving 10 bases between the germline ends. Germline V gene lookup returns CDR1 LNHNV and CDR2 YYDKDF (reference sequence). The CDR3 has 15 amino acids.

The chain couples TRBV15 to TRBJ1-2; D is perhaps TRBD1 (5 bases). The sample was sorted CD4+, CD8+, or CD8+CD57+ T cells (not recorded which) from PBMCs. This TCR was sampled from a human donor with aplastic anemia. CDR3 residues: CATSRDTRENYGYTF. CDR3 DNA sequence: TGTGCCACCAGCAGAGATACCAGGGAGAACTATGGCTACACCTTC.